The 29 T cell receptor beta chains given below trace back to one sample, sequenced in a study of shared clonotypes between healthy human individuals. Measured with immunoSEQ multiplex PCR; TCRdb has only the in-frame clones, and not every one. The sample gives around 700,000 clones, about 78% of which show up once; less than 2% is in the top ten. Sequencing was done on a sample of memory CD4+ T cells sorted from blood. Subset reported: CD45RA-negative fraction. Receptor source: a woman aged 30 to 39 in good health.

About this clone: At the DNA level, this CDR3 is encoded by other sequences in the same sample as well. This chain joins TRBV5-1 and TRBJ1-1; D perhaps matches TRBD1 (6 bases). Germline CDR1 SGHRS, CDR2 YFSETQ. This CDR3 region has 13 residues. With 0 bases removed from V and 7 bases from J, the gap between germline ends came to 10 bases. This chain's CDR3 is CASSLEGGLEAFF. As DNA, the CDR3 is TGCGCCAGCAGCTTGGAGGGGGGGCTTGAAGCTTTCTTT.

The genes are TRBV7-2 and TRBJ2-3; 7 bases map to TRBD2. In germline, CDR1 is SGHTA, CDR2 FQGNSA. The CDR3 loop spans 15 amino acids. The V segment lost 2 bases and the J segment 3 bases; nucleotides outside the gene matches: 5. The CDR3 spells CASSLKAGVTDTQYF. CDR3 nucleotides: TGTGCCAGCAGCTTAAAGGCGGGAGTTACAGATACGCAGTATTTT.

In this sample, this clone turned up a few times. V gene TRBV6-6 combines with J gene TRBJ2-1, with D hard to call. This CDR3 has 14 amino acids. Trimming removed 0 bases from V and 8 bases from J, with 11 bases in between. Germline CDR1 reads MNHNY; CDR2 reads SVGAGI (reference sequence). DNA of the CDR3: TGTGCCAGCAGTTACTCGGGTCTTACGGATGAGCAGTTCTTC. Protein product: CASSYSGLTDEQFF.

The chain employs TRBV20-1 and TRBJ1-2; no firm D call. The CDR3 contains 11 residues. Per the germline V gene, CDR1 is DFQATT and CDR2 is SNEGSKA (reference sequence). The V gene lost 3 bases and the J gene lost 11 bases, with 13 bases spanning the gap. The CDR3 reads CSASRAGGYTF. CDR3 DNA sequence: TGCAGTGCTAGTAGGGCAGGCGGTTACACCTTC.

This chain links TRBV5-1 with TRBJ2-5; a weak D match, TRBD2 (6 bases). In germline, CDR1 is SGHRS, CDR2 YFSETQ. V was pared by 5 bases and J by 2 bases, with 13 bases between. The CDR3 has 14 residues. The CDR3: CASRVSGVQETQYF. Here the CDR3 DNA reads TGCGCCAGCAGGGTTAGCGGAGTTCAAGAGACCCAGTACTTC.

The chain links TRBV5-1 to TRBJ2-1; TRBD2 is a possible D gene (5 bases). The CDR3 is 15 amino acids. V lost 4 bases and J lost 8, with 19 bases in between. Germline values: CDR1 SGHRS, CDR2 YFSETQ. The chain's CDR3 is CASSMGVRLGDEQFF. CDR3 in DNA: TGCGCCAGCAGCATGGGAGTCAGACTCGGGGATGAGCAGTTCTTC. Supplemented by reference TRBV5-1 and TRBJ2-1, the full variable domain reads KAGVTQTPRYLIKTRGQQVTLSCSPISGHRSVSWYQQTPGQGLQFLFEYFSETQRNKGNFPGRFSGRQFSNSRSEMNVSTLELGDSALYLCASSMGVRLGDEQFFGPGTRLTVL.

This clone was found a few times. The genes are TRBV5-4 and TRBJ2-4; the match to TRBD2 covers 7 bases. The CDR3 spans 14 residues. After removal of 0 bases from V and 10 bases from J, the junction contained 7 bases not matched to a gene. CDR1 SGHNT and CDR2 YYREEE come from the germline V gene (reference sequence). CDR3 nucleotides: TGTGCCAGCAGCTTGGACGGGAGGTTGGAAATTCAGTACTTC. Amino acid sequence: CASSLDGRLEIQYF.

In regard to this clone: The junction shows a germline mismatch at one end, possibly a read error. The chain employs TRBV27 and TRBJ2-5; TRBD2 matches at 8 bases. Germline CDR1 MNHEY, CDR2 SMNVEV (reference sequence). This CDR3 has 15 amino acids. For the CDR3, the DNA is TGTGCCAGCAGTATATCACTAGCGGTACAAGAGACCCAGTACTTC. As protein: CASSISLAVQETQYF.

The chain has TRBV4-2 and TRBJ2-7; 12 positions agree with TRBD1. The CDR3 length is 16 residues. V gave up 5 bases and J gave up 7 bases; unmatched junction bases: 12. Germline V lookup: CDR1 LGHNA, CDR2 YNFKEQ. The CDR3, as DNA: TGTGCCAGCAGCTTAAATCCGGGACAGGGGGCGGGGGAGCAGTACTTC. This codes for CASSLNPGQGAGEQYF.

The chain employs TRBV28 and TRBJ2-1, with unresolved D. Germline V gene sequence: CDR1 MDHEN, CDR2 SYDVKM. The V and J ends lost 1 base and 2 bases respectively, with 9 bases between them. This CDR3 comprises 15 residues. The CDR3 coding sequence is TGTGCCAGCAGTTTATCCAGCAGCACCTACAATGAGCAGTTCTTC. Encoded protein: CASSLSSSTYNEQFF.

The chain employs TRBV11-3 and TRBJ2-1; maybe TRBD1 (6 bases). The germline V and J ends were trimmed by 5 bases and 11 bases, with 16 bases remaining between them. Germline V gene sequence: CDR1 SGHNT, CDR2 YENEEA. The CDR3 loop spans 13 amino acids. Here the CDR3 DNA reads TGTGCCAGCAGCCCCCTGTTAGGGGGACAGCAGTTCTTC. Its translation: CASSPLLGGQQFF.

The chain has TRBV10-3 and TRBJ2-1, with D uncertain. The CDR3 covers 13 residues. Trimming left V 4 bases short and J 7 bases short, with 11 bases between. Germline V gene lookup returns CDR1 ENHRY and CDR2 SYGVKD. The CDR3 bases are TGTGCCATCAGTGTGGATCAGTGGAATGAGCAGTTCTTC. Amino acid sequence: CAISVDQWNEQFF.

To note about this clone: The same CDR3 arises from other DNA sequences in this sample as well. V is TRBV10-2 and J is TRBJ1-5, with 8 bases identical to TRBD1. The germline V gene has CDR1 WSHSY and CDR2 SAAADI. This CDR3 comprises 14 residues. The junction had 2 bases not matched to a gene; V was cut back by 6 bases and J by 1 base. CDR3 sequence reads: CASRGQESNQPQHF. The CDR3 DNA is TGCGCCAGCAGGGGACAGGAGAGCAATCAGCCCCAGCATTTT.

This rearrangement joins TRBV27 to TRBJ2-7; perhaps D is TRBD1 or TRBD2 (5 bases each). The CDR3 has 16 amino acids. V gave up 0 bases and J gave up 0 bases, with 12 bases separating them. Germline CDR1 is MNHEY and CDR2 is SMNVEV (reference sequence). The CDR3 DNA follows: TGTGCCAGCAGTTTATCGACAGCGGCCAGCTCCTACGAGCAGTACTTC. Encoded protein: CASSLSTAASSYEQYF.

This clone was picked up one time. This chain uses TRBV28 with TRBJ1-5; perhaps TRBD1 as D (6 bases). With 4 bases removed from V and 0 bases from J, the gap between germline ends came to 10 bases. Germline-derived CDR1 and CDR2 are MDHEN and SYDVKM. This CDR3 spans 15 amino acids. The CDR3 sequence: CASSSGTTSNQPQHF. In nucleotides, the CDR3 is TGTGCCAGCAGTTCCGGGACAACTAGCAATCAGCCCCAGCATTTT.

This chain connects TRBV5-1 to TRBJ2-3, with 11 bases lining up with TRBD2. J was trimmed by 10 bases and V by 0 bases; bases with no gene match: 16. Germline-derived CDR1 and CDR2 are SGHRS and YFSETQ. The CDR3 runs 18 residues. The CDR3 DNA reads TGCGCCAGCAGCTTGGCACTAGCGGGAGCACGAACCCCATTCGCGCAGTATTTT. Its translation: CASSLALAGARTPFAQYF.

V gene TRBV7-9 combines with J gene TRBJ2-1; 7 positions match TRBD2. V was pared by 5 bases and J by 10 bases, with 8 bases of the junction left unmatched. The germline CDR1 and CDR2 sequences are SEHNR and FQNEAQ (reference sequence). The CDR3 runs 13 residues. The CDR3 DNA reads as TGTGCCAGCAGCCTTGGTACAGCGGGGGAGCAGTTCTTC. Translating it yields CASSLGTAGEQFF.

The chain joins TRBV18 to TRBJ2-3; 7 bases are a match to TRBD1. The germline CDR1 and CDR2 sequences are KGHSH and LQKENI. The CDR3 is 15 amino acids. Unmatched junction bases numbered 6, after V lost 5 bases and J lost 1 base. The CDR3 nucleotides are TGTGCCAGCTCAAAACAGGGACAGCGCACAGATACGCAGTATTTT. It specifies CASSKQGQRTDTQYF.

The chain is built from TRBV7-3 and TRBJ2-1; perhaps TRBD2 as D (5 bases). Trimming removed 1 base at V and 2 bases at J, with 12 bases between. CDR1 SGHTA and CDR2 FQGTGA come from the germline V gene. CDR3 size: 16 residues. The chain's CDR3 is CASSLRSGIPYNEQFF. The CDR3 DNA is TGTGCCAGCAGCTTAAGATCGGGGATCCCCTACAATGAGCAGTTCTTC.

In this sample, this clone turned up many times. The chain links TRBV18 to TRBJ2-2; perhaps D is TRBD1 or TRBD2 (5 bases each). Germline values: CDR1 KGHSH, CDR2 LQKENI. Trimming removed 2 bases from V and 10 bases from J, with 8 bases in between. The CDR3 loop spans 12 amino acids. CDR3 in DNA: TGTGCCAGCTCACCATACGGGGCGGAGCTGTTTTTT. This translates into CASSPYGAELFF. The complete variable domain, with remaining parts taken from reference TRBV18 and TRBJ2-2, reads NAGVMQNPRHLVRRRGQEARLRCSPMKGHSHVYWYRQLPEEGLKFMVYLQKENIIDESGMPKERFSAEFPKEGPSILRIQQVVRGDSAAYFCASSPYGAELFFGEGSRLTVL.

Only a few counts were recorded for this clone. The gene calls are TRBV27 and TRBJ1-2, with unresolved D. Germline values: CDR1 MNHEY, CDR2 SMNVEV (reference sequence). With 6 bases removed from V and 2 bases from J, the gap between germline ends came to 13 bases. The CDR3 contains 14 residues. Written as DNA, the CDR3 is TGTGCCAGCAGCCACCAAGGGCGGAACTATGGCTACACCTTC. It yields the protein CASSHQGRNYGYTF.

The V gene is TRBV19, the J gene TRBJ1-5; D gene ambiguous. The CDR3 totals 15 residues. Germline CDR1 reads LNHDA; CDR2 reads SQIVND (reference sequence). V was clipped by 6 bases and J by 0 bases, with 12 bases between them. CDR3 coding DNA: TGTGCCAGTAGCTTACTCCCGCCTAGCAATCAGCCCCAGCATTTT. Protein product: CASSLLPPSNQPQHF.

Points on this clone: This likely came from a read error, as a far larger clone is one base away. The chain combines TRBV5-6 with TRBJ2-2; the match to TRBD2 covers 12 bases. Germline values: CDR1 SGHDT, CDR2 YYEEEE. Trimming took 0 bases from V and 6 from J; bases not matched to a gene: 0. The length of the CDR3 is 15 residues. The CDR3 protein is CASSLGLAGAGELFF. The CDR3 DNA reads as TGTGCCAGCAGCTTGGGACTAGCGGGAGCCGGGGAGCTGTTTTTT.

The chain joins TRBV7-2 to TRBJ2-5; D perhaps matches TRBD2 (6 bases). Germline CDR1 and CDR2: SGHTA and FQGNSA. The CDR3 is made up of 14 amino acids. V lost 3 bases, J lost 2 bases, and 10 bases lay in between. As DNA, the CDR3 is TGTGCCAGCAGCTTTACGCGGGGTCAAGAGACCCAGTACTTC. Its translation is CASSFTRGQETQYF.

The chain joins TRBV9 to TRBJ2-1, with D unclear. CDR3 length: 14 amino acids. The V gene lost 3 bases and the J gene lost 0 bases, with 7 bases spanning the gap. Germline CDR1 is SGDLS and CDR2 is YYNGEE. As DNA, the CDR3 is TGTGCCAGCAGCGCCGGCCTCTCCTACAATGAGCAGTTCTTC. Its protein is CASSAGLSYNEQFF.

The V and J genes are TRBV11-3 and TRBJ2-1; D remains unclear. V was pared by 1 base and J by 8 bases, with 15 bases between. The CDR3 runs 15 residues. CDR1 is SGHNT, CDR2 YENEEA, per germline. CDR3 region: CASSLVSGSFDEQFF. In DNA form, the CDR3 reads TGTGCCAGCAGCTTAGTTTCCGGTTCGTTCGATGAGCAGTTCTTC.

The V gene is TRBV6-4, the J gene TRBJ2-1; D not certain. CDR3 length equals 13 residues. The V and J ends lost 3 bases and 6 bases respectively, with 9 bases between them. Per germline, CDR1 MRHNA and CDR2 SNTAGT. The CDR3 sequence: CASSDPTPNEQFF. CDR3 nucleotide sequence: TGTGCCAGCAGTGATCCTACCCCCAATGAGCAGTTCTTC.

This chain connects TRBV2 to TRBJ2-2; D ambiguous. V lost 3 bases, J lost 7 bases, and 15 bases lay in between. CDR3 length equals 15 residues. CDR1 and CDR2 (germline): SNHLY, FYNNEI. CDR3 bases: TGTGCCAGCAGTGAGGGCGGAGTGGGGATCGGGGAGCTGTTTTTT. Protein sequence: CASSEGGVGIGELFF.

In regard to this clone: The identical CDR3 is also encoded by other nucleotide sequences in the sample. This rearrangement joins TRBV5-1 to TRBJ1-5; the D gene is possibly TRBD1 (5 bases). The germline CDR1 and CDR2 sequences are SGHRS and YFSETQ. With 0 bases removed from V and 2 bases from J, the gap between germline ends came to 6 bases. The CDR3 is 14 residues long. The chain's CDR3 is CASSLGDGNQPQHF. The CDR3 nucleotides read TGCGCCAGCAGCTTGGGGGACGGCAATCAGCCCCAGCATTTT. The entire variable domain, with the rest obtained from reference TRBV5-1 and TRBJ1-5, is as follows: KAGVTQTPRYLIKTRGQQVTLSCSPISGHRSVSWYQQTPGQGLQFLFEYFSETQRNKGNFPGRFSGRQFSNSRSEMNVSTLELGDSALYLCASSLGDGNQPQHFGDGTRLSIL.